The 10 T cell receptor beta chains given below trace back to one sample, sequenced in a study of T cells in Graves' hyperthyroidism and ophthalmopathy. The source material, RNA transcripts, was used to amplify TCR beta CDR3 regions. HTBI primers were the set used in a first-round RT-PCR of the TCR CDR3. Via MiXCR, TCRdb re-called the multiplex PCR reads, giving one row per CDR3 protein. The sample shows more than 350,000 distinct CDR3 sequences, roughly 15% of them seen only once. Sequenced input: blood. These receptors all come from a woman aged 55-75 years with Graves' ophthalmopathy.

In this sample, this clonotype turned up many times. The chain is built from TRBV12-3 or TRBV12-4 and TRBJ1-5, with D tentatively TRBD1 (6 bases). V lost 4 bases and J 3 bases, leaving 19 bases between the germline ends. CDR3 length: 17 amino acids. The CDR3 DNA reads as TGTGCCAGCAGTTCTCACCTAACCGACAGGAACAATCAGCCCCAGCATTTT. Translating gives CASSSHLTDRNNQPQHF.

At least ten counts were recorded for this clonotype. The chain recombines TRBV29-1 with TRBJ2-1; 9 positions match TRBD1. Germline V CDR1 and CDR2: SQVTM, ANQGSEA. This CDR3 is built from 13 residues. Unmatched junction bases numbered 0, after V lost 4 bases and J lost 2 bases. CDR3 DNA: TGCAGCGTTGGGGACAGGGCCTACAATGAGCAGTTCTTC. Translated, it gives CSVGDRAYNEQFF.

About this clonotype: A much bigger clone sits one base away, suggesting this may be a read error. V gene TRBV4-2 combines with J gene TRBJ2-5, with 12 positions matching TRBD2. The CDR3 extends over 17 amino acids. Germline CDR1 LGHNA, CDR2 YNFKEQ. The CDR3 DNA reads TGTGTCAGCAGCCAAGATATCCTAGCGGGAGGGGGAGAGACCCAGTACTTC. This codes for CVSSQDILAGGGETQYF.

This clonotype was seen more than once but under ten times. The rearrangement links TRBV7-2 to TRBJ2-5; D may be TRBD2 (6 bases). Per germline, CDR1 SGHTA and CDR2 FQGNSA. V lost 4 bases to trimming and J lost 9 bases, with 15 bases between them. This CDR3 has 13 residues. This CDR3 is CASSWRFGEAQYF. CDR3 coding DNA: TGTGCCAGCAGCTGGAGGTTTGGGGAGGCCCAGTACTTC.

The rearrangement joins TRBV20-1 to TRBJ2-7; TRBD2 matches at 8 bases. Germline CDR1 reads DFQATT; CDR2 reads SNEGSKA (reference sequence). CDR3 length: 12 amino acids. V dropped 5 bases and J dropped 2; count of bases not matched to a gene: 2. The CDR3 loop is CSAPAGAYEQYF. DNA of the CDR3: TGCAGTGCTCCAGCGGGGGCCTACGAGCAGTACTTC.

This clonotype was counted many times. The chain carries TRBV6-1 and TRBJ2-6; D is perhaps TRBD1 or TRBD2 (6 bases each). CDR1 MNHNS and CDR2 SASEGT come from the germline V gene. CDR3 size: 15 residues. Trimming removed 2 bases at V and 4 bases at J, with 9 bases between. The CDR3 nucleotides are TGTGCCAGCAGTGAACCGGGGGCGGGGGCCAACGTCCTGACTTTC. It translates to CASSEPGAGANVLTF.

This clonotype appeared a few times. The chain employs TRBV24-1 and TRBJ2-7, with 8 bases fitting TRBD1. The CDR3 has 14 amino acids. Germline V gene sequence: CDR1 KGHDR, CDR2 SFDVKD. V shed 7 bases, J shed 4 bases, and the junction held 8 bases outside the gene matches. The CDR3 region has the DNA TGTGCCACCAGCGCCCGGGACAGGCGATACGAGCAGTACTTC. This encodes CATSARDRRYEQYF.

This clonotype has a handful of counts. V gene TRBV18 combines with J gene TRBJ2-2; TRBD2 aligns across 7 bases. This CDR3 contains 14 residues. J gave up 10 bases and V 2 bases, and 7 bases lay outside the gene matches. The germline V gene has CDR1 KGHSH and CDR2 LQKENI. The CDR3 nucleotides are TGTGCCAGCTCACCAATTACTAGCGTCGAGGAGCTGTTTTTT. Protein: CASSPITSVEELFF.

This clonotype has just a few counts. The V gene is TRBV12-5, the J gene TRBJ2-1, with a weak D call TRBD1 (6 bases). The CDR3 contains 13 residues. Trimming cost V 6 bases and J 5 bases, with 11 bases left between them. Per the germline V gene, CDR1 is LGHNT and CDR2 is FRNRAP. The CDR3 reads CASGRTVDNEQFF. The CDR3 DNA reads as TGTGCTAGTGGCCGGACAGTGGACAATGAGCAGTTCTTC.

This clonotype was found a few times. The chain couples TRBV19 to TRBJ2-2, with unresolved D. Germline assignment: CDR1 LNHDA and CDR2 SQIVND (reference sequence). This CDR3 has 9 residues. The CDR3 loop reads CSDTGELFF. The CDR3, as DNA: TGTTCGGACACCGGGGAGCTGTTTTTT.